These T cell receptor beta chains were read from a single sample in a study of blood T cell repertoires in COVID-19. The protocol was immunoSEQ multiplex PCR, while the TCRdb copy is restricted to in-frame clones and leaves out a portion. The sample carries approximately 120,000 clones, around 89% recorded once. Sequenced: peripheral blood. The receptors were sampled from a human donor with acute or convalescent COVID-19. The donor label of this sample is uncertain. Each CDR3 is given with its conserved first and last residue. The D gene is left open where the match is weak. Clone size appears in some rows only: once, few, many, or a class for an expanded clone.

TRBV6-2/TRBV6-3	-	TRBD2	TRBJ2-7	TGTGCCAGCAGTCAACTAGCGGGAGGGCTCTCCTACGAGCAGTACTTC	CASSQLAGGLSYEQYF
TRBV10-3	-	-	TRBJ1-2	TGTGCCATCAGTGAGATTTTAATTGTGGGCCAGGATCCTGGCTACACCTTC	CAISEILIVGQDPGYTF
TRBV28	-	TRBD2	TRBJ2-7	TGTGCCAGCATCCGGGGGGTCCCCTACGAGCAGTACTTC	CASIRGVPYEQYF
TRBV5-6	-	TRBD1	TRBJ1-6	TGTGCCAGCAGCGCCGGGACAGAGTATTCACCCCTCCACTTT	CASSAGTEYSPLHF
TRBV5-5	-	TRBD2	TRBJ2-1	TGTGCCAGCCGCCTAGCGGGGGGAAATGAGCAGTTCTTC	CASRLAGGNEQFF
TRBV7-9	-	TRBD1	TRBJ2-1	TGTGCCAGCAGCCAATTCGGGACAGGGGTCAATGAGCAGTTCTTC	CASSQFGTGVNEQFF
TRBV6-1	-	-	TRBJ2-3	TGTGCCAGCAGTGAAGGGGCTAGCGCCCGCACAGATACGCAGTATTTT	CASSEGASARTDTQYF
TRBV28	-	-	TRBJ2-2	TGTGCCAGCAGTTTTTGGGGGCCGATACGGAACACCGGGGAGCTGTTTTTT	CASSFWGPIRNTGELFF
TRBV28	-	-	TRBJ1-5	TGTGCCAGCAAAACTCCAGGGTTAAATCAGCCCCAGCATTTT	CASKTPGLNQPQHF
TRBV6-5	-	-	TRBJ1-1	TGTGCCACCAGGGGACTAGGGGGGACTGAAGCTTTCTTT	CATRGLGGTEAFF
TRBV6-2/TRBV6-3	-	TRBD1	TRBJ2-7	TGTGCCAGCAGTTATCCGGACAGGGGGGTCTACGAGCAGTACTTC	CASSYPDRGVYEQYF
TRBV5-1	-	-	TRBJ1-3	TGCGCCAGCAGCTCGACCGGGACAATCTCCGCTGGAAACACCATATATTTT	CASSSTGTISAGNTIYF
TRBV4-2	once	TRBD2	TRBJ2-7	TGTGCCAGCAGCCAGCCCGAGGGCAGCGGGAGGGTCTTC	CASSQPEGSGRVF
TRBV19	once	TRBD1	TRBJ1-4	TGTGCCAGTAGCAACAGGGGAGGTGAAAAACTGTTTTTT	CASSNRGGEKLFF
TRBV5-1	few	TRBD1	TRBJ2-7	TGCGCCAGCAGCGTGGACAGGGACTCCTACGAGCAGTACTTC	CASSVDRDSYEQYF
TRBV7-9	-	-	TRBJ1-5	TGTGCCAGCAGCTTATCCTACCTACCGAATCAGCCCCAGCATTTT	CASSLSYLPNQPQHF
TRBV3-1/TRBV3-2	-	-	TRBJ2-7	TGTGCCAGCAGCCAAGTCAACTACGAGCAGTACTTC	CASSQVNYEQYF
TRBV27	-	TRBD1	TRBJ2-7	TGTGCCAGCAGTATGACAGGGTACGGCTCCTACGAGCAGTACTTC	CASSMTGYGSYEQYF
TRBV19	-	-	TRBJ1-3	TGTGCCAGCTCCCTTCAGGAGGGGTATGGAAACACCATATATTTT	CASSLQEGYGNTIYF
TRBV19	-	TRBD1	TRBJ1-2	TGTGCCAGTAGTTTCCGACAGGGGGCTGGTGGCTACACCTTC	CASSFRQGAGGYTF
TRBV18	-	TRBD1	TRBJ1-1	TGTGCCAGCTCCTCACAGGGGGACACTGAAGCTTTCTTT	CASSSQGDTEAFF
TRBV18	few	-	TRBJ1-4	TGTGCCAGCTCACCGAAACAGGCTCGTAATGAAAAACTGTTTTTT	CASSPKQARNEKLFF
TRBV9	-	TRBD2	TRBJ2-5	TGTGCCAGCAGCGGGCGCCCTGGGGCTAGCGGAGGGGAGACCCAGTACTTC	CASSGRPGASGGETQYF
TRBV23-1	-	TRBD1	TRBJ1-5	TGCGCCAGCAGTCAATCGGGAAGGGGGCGTTTCAGCAATCAGCCCCAGCATTTT	CASSQSGRGRFSNQPQHF